The sequence of this TCR beta chain was determined in a study of blood T cells in healthy people across ages. This CDR3 contains 13 residues. The V end lost 5 bases, the J end lost 11 bases, and 18 bases lay between the germline ends. Study conclusions and caveats: Researchers said unsorted PBMCs prevented a conclusive naive versus antigen-experienced comparison.

Next came a second PCR, run for about 7 to 11 cycles, which used a sample-barcoded 5' primer along with a J-beta primer mix. With 12 random nucleotides, a template-switch adaptor tagged each individual cDNA molecule. In TCRdb, the 5' RACE reads were re-called with MiXCR into one record per CDR3 protein. The sample shows 1,800,000 or so distinct CDR3 sequences, approximately 39% of them seen only once. As for this clonotype: The antigen remains unidentified.

The TCR sequence derives from a human donor in good health. Source material: blood. V gene TRBV12-3 or TRBV12-4 combines with J gene TRBJ1-1; no firm D call. The chain's CDR3 is CASSRAQSSWAFF. CDR3 in DNA: TGTGCCAGCAGTCGAGCCCAGAGTTCTTGGGCTTTCTTT.